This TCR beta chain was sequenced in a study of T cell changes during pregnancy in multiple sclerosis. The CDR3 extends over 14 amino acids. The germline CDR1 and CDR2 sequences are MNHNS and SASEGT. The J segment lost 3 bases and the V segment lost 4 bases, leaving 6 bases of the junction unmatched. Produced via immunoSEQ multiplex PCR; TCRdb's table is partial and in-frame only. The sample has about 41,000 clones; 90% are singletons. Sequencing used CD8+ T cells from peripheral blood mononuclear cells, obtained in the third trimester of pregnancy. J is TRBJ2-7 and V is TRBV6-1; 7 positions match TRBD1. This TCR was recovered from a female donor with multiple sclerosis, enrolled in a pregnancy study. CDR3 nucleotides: TGTGCCAGCAGTGTCCGGGACAGTGTCTACGAGCAGTACTTC. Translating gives CASSVRDSVYEQYF.